One and the same sample provided the 28 T cell receptor beta chains below, sequenced in a study of T cell clonality in common variable immunodeficiency. Study results and caveats: In common variable immunodeficiency, TCR beta chains reportedly carried fewer deletions and N-nucleotide insertions.

The antigens these receptors bind are not known. Using immunoSEQ multiplex PCR, the repertoire was profiled, and TCRdb retains in-frame clones only, with some absent. The specimen has around 24,000 clones, none found just once. The sample consisted of peripheral blood mononuclear cells. The source of these receptors is a human donor with common variable immunodeficiency.

The sample holds a few counts of this clone. The CDR3 goes on 3 residues after the read ends, and that part is filled in from the germline J gene. The chain carries TRBV2 and TRBJ2-1, with a weak D call TRBD1 (5 bases). CDR1 SNHLY and CDR2 FYNNEI come from the germline V gene. The CDR3 is made up of 16 amino acids. The germline V and J ends were trimmed by 2 bases and 2 bases, with 13 bases remaining between them. The CDR3 bases that were read are TGTGCCAGCAGTGAATGGTGGGGCGCGCCCTACAATGAG. Residues: CASSEWWGAPYNE. In full, the CDR3 is CASSEWWGAPYNEQFF.

This clone was recorded many times. The read terminates 3 residues ahead of where the CDR3 ends, so the germline J gene completes it. J is TRBJ2-7 and V is TRBV12-3 or TRBV12-4; 9 bases align to TRBD1. After removal of 6 bases from V and 0 bases from J, the junction contained 3 bases not matched to a gene. This CDR3 contains 14 residues. CDR3 DNA (partial): TGTGCCAGCAGCGGGGGACAGGGCTCCTACGAG. Protein: CASSGGQGSYE. The whole CDR3 reads CASSGGQGSYEQYF.

This clone is categorized as medium-sized. Partial CDR3 DNA: TGTGCCAGCAGTACTCCGGGGACTAGTATCCACGAG. This encodes CASSTPGTSIHE. The entire CDR3 sequence reads CASSTPGTSIHEQYF. The gene calls are TRBV6-2 or TRBV6-3 and TRBJ2-7; 8 bases match TRBD2. The DNA ends 3 residues before the CDR3 does, and the rest of the CDR3 is filled in from the germline J gene. CDR3 length: 15 amino acids. CDR1 MNHEY and CDR2 SVGEGT come from the germline V gene. Losses at the gene ends were 5 bases for V and 5 bases for J; bases not matched to a gene: 11.

About this clone itself: Read data end 3 residues before the CDR3 end; the end is taken from the germline J gene. The chain has TRBV5-1 and TRBJ1-5; the match to TRBD1 covers 9 bases. The CDR3 loop spans 15 amino acids. Trimming cost V 4 bases and J 4 bases; bases outside gene matches: 6. Germline lookup yields CDR1 SGHRS and CDR2 YFSETQ. The part of the CDR3 DNA that was read is TGCGCCAGCAGCCTTACGACAGGGGGGAATCAGCCC. This encodes CASSLTTGGNQP. The CDR3 in full is CASSLTTGGNQPQHF.

A word on this clone: The read comes to an end 3 residues before the CDR3 does, leaving the germline J gene to fill in the end. The J gene is TRBJ2-7, the V gene TRBV2; 9 nucleotides match TRBD2. The CDR3 is made up of 15 amino acids. CDR1 is SNHLY, CDR2 FYNNEI, per germline. V lost 6 bases, J lost 1 base, and 7 bases stayed unmatched. The DNA read from the CDR3 is TGTGCCAGCAGGGTAGCGGGAGAGGGGTCCTACGAG. Translated, it gives CASRVAGEGSYE. The entire CDR3 sequence reads CASRVAGEGSYEQYF. The whole variable domain, remainder taken from reference TRBV2 and TRBJ2-7, is EPEVTQTPSHQVTQMGQEVILRCVPISNHLYFYWYRQILGQKVEFLVSFYNNEISEKSEIFDDQFSVERPDGSNFTLKIRSTKLEDSAMYFCASRVAGEGSYEQYFGPGTRLTVT.

The sample holds many counts of this clone. The read halts 3 residues ahead of the CDR3 end, with the missing end drawn from the germline J gene. The chain couples TRBV2 to TRBJ2-1, with D tentatively TRBD1 (5 bases). The germline V gene has CDR1 SNHLY and CDR2 FYNNEI. Trimming stripped 5 bases from V and 9 bases from J, with 8 bases between. This CDR3 is built from 11 residues. The CDR3 is CASSPQGEQFF. The CDR3 DNA, read in part, is TGTGCCAGCAGTCCCCAGGGTGAG.

In the case of this clone: The CDR3 end lies 3 residues beyond the end of the read and is filled in from the germline J gene. This chain joins TRBV30 and TRBJ2-3; D may be TRBD2 (6 bases). Germline lookup yields CDR1 GTSNPN and CDR2 SVGIG (reference sequence). Trimming shortened V by 0 bases and J by 4 bases, and 8 bases separated the two germline ends. The CDR3 totals 13 residues. CDR3 DNA (partial): TGTGCCTGGAGTGTTAGGAGGGCAGATACG. Its protein product is CAWSVRRADT. The entire CDR3 is CAWSVRRADTQYF.

About this clone: The missing CDR3 end, 3 residues past where the read stops, is filled in from the germline J gene. The chain uses TRBV19 and TRBJ2-1, with 7 bases identical to TRBD1. The CDR3 has 15 amino acids. V lost 3 bases, J lost 1 base, and 3 bases stayed unmatched. The germline V gene has CDR1 LNHDA and CDR2 SQIVND (reference sequence). CDR3 DNA (partial): TGTGCCAGTAGTATCAACAGGGGATCCTACAATGAG. This sequence encodes CASSINRGSYNE. The entire CDR3 sequence reads CASSINRGSYNEQFF.

This clone was detected a few times. This CDR3 reads CASRRGTGNYNEQFF. CDR3 DNA, as far as it was read: TGTGCCAGCAGGAGAGGGACAGGGAACTACAATGAG. This chain links TRBV7-3 with TRBJ2-1; 9 positions match TRBD1. The sequenced fragment ends 3 residues before the CDR3 boundary, so the rest is inferred from the germline J gene. CDR1 and CDR2 (germline): SGHTA, FQGTGA. The CDR3 length is 15 residues. The ends lost 6 bases at V and 3 bases at J; junction bases unmatched: 6.

A remark on this clone: The read comes to an end 3 residues before the CDR3 does, leaving the germline J gene to fill in the end. The V gene is TRBV20-1, the J gene TRBJ2-1, with D possibly matching TRBD2 (5 bases). Germline CDR1 reads DFQATT; CDR2 reads SNEGSKA (reference sequence). V shed 6 bases and J shed 1 base, with 19 bases lying between them. The CDR3 has 16 residues. CDR3 sequence: CSARSGRWVSYNEQFF. The sequenced part of the CDR3 DNA is TGCAGTGCCAGAAGCGGACGATGGGTTTCCTACAATGAG.

A remark on this clone: The CDR3 end lies 3 residues beyond the end of the read and is filled in from the germline J gene. The V call is TRBV20-1, the J call TRBJ2-1, with 11 bases matching TRBD2. V was clipped by 6 bases and J by 3 bases; unmatched bases: 4. The CDR3 extends over 14 amino acids. CDR1 is DFQATT, CDR2 SNEGSKA, per germline (reference sequence). The sequenced CDR3 bases are TGCAGTGCCACGGGACTAGCGGACTACAATGAG. It is translated as CSATGLADYNE. The CDR3 as a whole reads CSATGLADYNEQFF.

This clone was seen a few times. This CDR3 is CSARDGQKVTDTQYF. Incomplete CDR3 DNA: TGCAGTGCTAGAGATGGACAGAAAGTCACAGATACG. The chain joins TRBV20-1 to TRBJ2-3; D might be TRBD1 (6 bases). The read gets to within 3 residues of the CDR3 end, and the germline J gene fills in the rest. Trimming took off 0 bases at V and 2 bases at J, with 12 bases between the two ends. Germline CDR1 reads DFQATT; CDR2 reads SNEGSKA (reference sequence). The CDR3 runs to 15 residues.

This clone ranks as medium-sized. The CDR3 is CSAPSLAGGETQYF. The CDR3 bases that were read are TGCAGTGCCCCATCACTAGCGGGAGGGGAGACC. The chain recombines TRBV20-1 with TRBJ2-5; the match to TRBD2 covers 13 bases. The CDR3 extends 3 residues past the end of the read, so its final part is completed from the germline J gene. The CDR3 consists of 14 residues. V lost 6 bases to trimming and J lost 5 bases; unmatched junction nucleotides: 6. Germline V lookup: CDR1 DFQATT, CDR2 SNEGSKA (reference sequence).

Of note for this clone: With the read ending 3 residues before the CDR3 end, the germline J gene is used to fill in that end. The J gene is TRBJ2-7, the V gene TRBV30; unclear D gene. CDR3 length: 14 amino acids. Looked up from germline, CDR1 is GTSNPN and CDR2 is SVGIG (reference sequence). Trimming shortened V by 1 base and J by 5 bases, and 15 bases separated the two germline ends. The CDR3 is CAWSAYSGFDEQYF. The sequenced part of the CDR3 DNA is TGTGCCTGGAGTGCCTACAGTGGGTTCGACGAG.

On this clone: The read falls 3 residues short of the CDR3 end, and the missing part is taken from the germline J gene. J is TRBJ2-1 and V is TRBV29-1; 8 nucleotides line up with TRBD1. This CDR3 region has 12 residues. Trimming removed 7 bases from V and 4 bases from J; junction bases left unmatched: 3. Germline values: CDR1 SQVTM, CDR2 ANQGSEA. The CDR3: CSAGDRYNEQFF. Partial CDR3 DNA: TGCAGCGCTGGGGACAGGTACAATGAG.

Concerning this clone: Read data end 3 residues before the CDR3 end; the end is taken from the germline J gene. The chain has TRBV7-7 and TRBJ2-7, with 7 bases lining up with TRBD1. V lost 2 bases to trimming and J lost 4 bases; unmatched junction nucleotides: 5. The CDR3 loop spans 14 amino acids. Germline loops: CDR1 SSHAT, CDR2 FNYEAQ (reference sequence). CDR3 loop: CASSLSTGPYEQYF. The covered CDR3 bases are TGTGCCAGCAGCTTATCGACAGGGCCATACGAG. The whole variable domain, remainder taken from reference TRBV7-7 and TRBJ2-7, is GAGVSQSPRYKVTKRGQDVTLRCDPISSHATLYWYQQALGQGPEFLTYFNYEAQPDKSGLPSDRFSAERPEGSISTLTIQRTEQRDSAMYRCASSLSTGPYEQYFGPGTRLTVT.

This clone was seen only a few times. Coverage ceases 3 residues before the CDR3 finishes, and the germline J gene fills in the end. The V and J genes are TRBV19 and TRBJ1-3; 8 bases are shared with TRBD1. In germline, CDR1 is LNHDA, CDR2 SQIVND (reference sequence). V lost 5 bases, J lost 0 bases, and 6 bases stayed unmatched. This CDR3 region has 16 residues. CDR3 in amino acids: CASSRGQVNSGNTIYF. The CDR3 bases that were read are TGTGCCAGTAGTCGGGGACAGGTTAACTCTGGAAACACC.

This clone occurred a few times. The read finishes 3 residues shy of the CDR3 end, and the germline J gene is used to complete it. The chain combines TRBV5-8 with TRBJ2-7; D might be TRBD2 (5 bases). The CDR3 runs 15 residues. CDR1 and CDR2 (germline): SGHTS, YDEGEE. V was clipped by 5 bases and J by 3 bases, with 18 bases between them. The sequenced part of the CDR3 DNA is TGTGCCAGCAGACTAGGACTGGGAACCAGCTACGAG. Its translation: CASRLGLGTSYE. The CDR3 reads in full as CASRLGLGTSYEQYF.

This clone was recorded many times. The read comes to an end 3 residues before the CDR3 does, leaving the germline J gene to fill in the end. The chain has TRBV7-9 and TRBJ1-1, with D tentatively TRBD1 (6 bases). Germline-derived CDR1 and CDR2 are SEHNR and FQNEAQ (reference sequence). There are 14 residues in the CDR3. Trimming stripped 5 bases from V and 6 bases from J, with 16 bases between. Incomplete CDR3 DNA: TGTGCCAGCAGCCCACAAATACAGGGTTCTGAA. Translated: CASSPQIQGSE. The whole CDR3 protein reads CASSPQIQGSEAFF.

This clone was detected many times. Sequencing ends 3 residues short of the CDR3 end; the germline J gene provides the rest. V and J are TRBV7-9 and TRBJ1-4; 7 positions agree with TRBD1. Germline V gives CDR1 SEHNR, CDR2 FQNEAQ (reference sequence). Trimming at V came to 2 bases and at J to 3 bases, leaving 3 bases not matched to a gene. The CDR3 runs to 15 residues. CDR3 in amino acids: CASSLRGQPNEKLFF. The sequenced CDR3 bases are TGTGCCAGCAGCTTAAGGGGACAGCCTAATGAAAAA.

Comment on this clone: The read comes to an end 3 residues before the CDR3 does, leaving the germline J gene to fill in the end. The chain couples TRBV2 to TRBJ2-7; unclear D gene. CDR1 is SNHLY, CDR2 FYNNEI, per germline. Trimming stripped 3 bases from V and 4 bases from J, with 4 bases between. The CDR3 runs to 11 residues. The CDR3 here is CASSDPYEQYF. CDR3 DNA (partial): TGTGCCAGCAGTGACCCTTACGAG.

Ten or more counts support this clone. With the read ending 3 residues before the CDR3 end, the germline J gene is used to fill in that end. V is TRBV5-1 and J is TRBJ2-5, with 7 bases matching TRBD1. This CDR3 spans 13 amino acids. J was trimmed by 3 bases and V by 4 bases; bases with no gene match: 3. CDR1 is SGHRS and CDR2 is YFSETQ in the germline V gene. CDR3 DNA (partial): TGCGCCAGCAGCCCCGGGACAGAAGAGACC. It translates to CASSPGTEET. The complete CDR3 protein is CASSPGTEETQYF.

This clone was seen a few times. The observed sequence ends 3 residues before the CDR3 terminus, with the missing tail filled in from the germline J gene. This rearrangement joins TRBV5-1 to TRBJ1-6; TRBD1 matches 7 bases. The V and J ends lost 4 bases and 12 bases, in that order; junction bases with no gene match: 7. Germline V CDR1 and CDR2: SGHRS, YFSETQ. This CDR3 is built from 13 residues. The part of the CDR3 DNA that was read is TGCGCCAGCAGCGCGGGGACAGCTCAACCC. Protein product: CASSAGTAQP. The entire CDR3 protein reads CASSAGTAQPLHF.

In its sample, this clone was seen many times. The CDR3 end is not reached by the read, which stops 3 residues before it; the germline J gene fills it in. The chain joins TRBV30 to TRBJ2-1, with TRBD2 matching over 11 bases. Germline trimming cut 5 bases from V and 4 bases from J; bases unmatched to any gene: 4. CDR1 GTSNPN and CDR2 SVGIG come from the germline V gene (reference sequence). The CDR3 runs 14 residues. The CDR3 spells CAWATSGIYNEQFF. The part of the CDR3 DNA that was read is TGTGCCTGGGCGACTAGCGGGATTTACAATGAG.

Notes on this clone: The read gets to within 3 residues of the CDR3 end, and the germline J gene fills in the rest. The J gene is TRBJ2-7, the V gene TRBV6-1; 9 bases align to TRBD1. This CDR3 is 15 amino acids long. CDR1 and CDR2 (germline): MNHNS, SASEGT. V shed 2 bases and J 4 bases; nucleotides not matched to a gene: 6. The CDR3 sequence: CASSEWDRVGYEQYF. CDR3 DNA (partial): TGTGCCAGCAGTGAATGGGACAGGGTTGGGTACGAG.

Notes on this clone: The sequenced fragment ends 3 residues before the CDR3 boundary, so the rest is inferred from the germline J gene. The chain uses TRBV7-9 and TRBJ1-3; D is unresolved. CDR1 is SEHNR, CDR2 FQNEAQ, per germline (reference sequence). This CDR3 comprises 12 residues. Trimming left V 6 bases short and J 3 bases short, with 6 bases between. CDR3 DNA, as far as it was read: TGTGCCAGCAGTCAAATTGGAAACACC. Encoded protein: CASSQIGNT. The full CDR3 protein reads CASSQIGNTIYF.

With respect to this clone: The read terminates 3 residues ahead of where the CDR3 ends, so the germline J gene completes it. This chain links TRBV7-9 with TRBJ2-5, with 9 bases identical to TRBD2. Germline loops: CDR1 SEHNR, CDR2 FQNEAQ (reference sequence). Trimming cost V 5 bases and J 5 bases; bases outside gene matches: 9. CDR3 length: 15 amino acids. The CDR3 spells CASSGQSGRWETQYF. The CDR3 bases that were read are TGTGCCAGCAGCGGACAAAGCGGGAGGTGGGAGACC.

The table lists this clone with a few counts. The read falls 3 residues short of the CDR3 end, and the missing part is taken from the germline J gene. The V call is TRBV7-8, the J call TRBJ2-7; D may match TRBD1 or TRBD2 (5 bases each). V was shortened by 4 bases and J by 2 bases, with 15 bases between the two germline ends. The CDR3 sequence is 15 residues long. CDR1 is SGHVS and CDR2 is FQNEAQ in the germline V gene. CDR3 DNA (partial): TGTGCCAGCAGCTCGAGAGGGCAGGGAGCCTACGAG. Translation gives CASSSRGQGAYE. The whole CDR3 is CASSSRGQGAYEQYF.